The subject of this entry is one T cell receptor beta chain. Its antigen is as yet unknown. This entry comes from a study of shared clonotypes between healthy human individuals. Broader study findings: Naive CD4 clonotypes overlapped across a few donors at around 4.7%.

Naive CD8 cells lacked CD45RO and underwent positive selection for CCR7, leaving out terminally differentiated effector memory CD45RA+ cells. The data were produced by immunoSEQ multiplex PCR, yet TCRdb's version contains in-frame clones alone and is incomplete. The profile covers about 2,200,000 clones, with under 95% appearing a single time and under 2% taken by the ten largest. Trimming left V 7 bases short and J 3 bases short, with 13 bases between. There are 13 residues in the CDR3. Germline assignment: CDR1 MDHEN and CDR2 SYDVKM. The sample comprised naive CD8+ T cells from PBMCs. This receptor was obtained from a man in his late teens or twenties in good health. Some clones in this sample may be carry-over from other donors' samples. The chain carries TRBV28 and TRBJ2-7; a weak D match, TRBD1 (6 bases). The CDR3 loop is CASKGGKLYEQYF. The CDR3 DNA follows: TGTGCCAGCAAAGGGGGAAAACTCTACGAGCAGTACTTC.